This TCR beta chain was documented in a study of Ad26.COV2.S vaccination and SARS-CoV-2 variants. Germline loops: CDR1 ENHRY, CDR2 SYGVKD. V was shortened by 6 bases and J by 5 bases, with 19 bases between the two germline ends. The CDR3 length is 16 residues. The data were produced by immunoSEQ multiplex PCR, yet TCRdb's version contains in-frame clones alone and is incomplete. The sample has 380,000 or so clones; approximately 83% are singletons. In its sample, this clone was seen a few times. The treatment is: around 19 received Ad26.COV2.S at low or high dose, single or two shots; about 5 received placebo; per-sample allocation not given. After the first vaccine or placebo injection, samples were drawn on day 63.

Here the sequenced sample was peripheral blood, taken in a trial of Ad26.COV2.S vaccine versus placebo. This rearrangement joins TRBV10-3 to TRBJ2-2; D is uncertain. The sequence derives from a person between 18 and 65 years old who received the Ad26.COV2.S COVID-19 vaccine or a placebo. The CDR3 region has the DNA TGTGCCATCAGCCAAGCCCCGGGCTCAAGTACCGGGGAGCTGTTTTTT. Translating gives CAISQAPGSSTGELFF.